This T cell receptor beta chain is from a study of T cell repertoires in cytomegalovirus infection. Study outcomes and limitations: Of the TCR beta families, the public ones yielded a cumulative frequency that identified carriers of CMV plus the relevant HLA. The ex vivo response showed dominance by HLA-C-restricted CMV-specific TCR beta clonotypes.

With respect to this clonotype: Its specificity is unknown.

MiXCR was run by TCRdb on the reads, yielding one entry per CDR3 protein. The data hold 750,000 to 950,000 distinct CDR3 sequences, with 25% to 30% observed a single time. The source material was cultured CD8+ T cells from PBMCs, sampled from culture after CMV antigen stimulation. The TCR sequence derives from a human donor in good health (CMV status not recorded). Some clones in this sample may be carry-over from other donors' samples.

CDR3 coding DNA: TGTGCCAGTAGTCCCCCTCAGACAGGGAACACTGAAGCTTTCTTT. Its translation is CASSPPQTGNTEAFF. The V call is TRBV19, the J call TRBJ1-1; possibly TRBD1 for D (6 bases). The CDR3 is made up of 15 amino acids. Trimming left V 5 bases short and J 1 base short, with 14 bases between. The germline V gene has CDR1 LNHDA and CDR2 SQIVND (reference sequence). Full variable domain (missing parts from reference TRBV19 and TRBJ1-1): DGGITQSPKYLFRKEGQNVTLSCEQNLNHDAMYWYRQDPGQGLRLIYYSQIVNDFQKGDIAEGYSVSREKKESFPLTVTSAQKNPTAFYLCASSPPQTGNTEAFFGQGTRLTVV.